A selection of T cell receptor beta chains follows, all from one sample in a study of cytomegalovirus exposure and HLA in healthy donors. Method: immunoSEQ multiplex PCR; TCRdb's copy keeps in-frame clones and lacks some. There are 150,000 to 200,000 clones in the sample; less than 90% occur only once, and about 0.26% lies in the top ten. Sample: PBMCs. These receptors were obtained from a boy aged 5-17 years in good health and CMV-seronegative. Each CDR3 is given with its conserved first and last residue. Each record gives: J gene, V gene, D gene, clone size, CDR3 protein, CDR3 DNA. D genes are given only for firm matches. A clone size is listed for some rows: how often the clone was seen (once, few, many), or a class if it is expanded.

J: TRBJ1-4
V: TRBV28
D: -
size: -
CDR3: CASKQDGITNEKLFF
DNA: TGTGCCAGCAAACAGGATGGGATCACTAATGAAAAACTGTTTTTT

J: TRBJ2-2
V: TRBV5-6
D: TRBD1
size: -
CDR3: CASSLDRGPIAGELFF
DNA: TGTGCCAGCAGCTTAGACAGGGGCCCAATCGCCGGGGAGCTGTTTTTT

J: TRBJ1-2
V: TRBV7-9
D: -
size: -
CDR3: CASSPRQVYGYTF
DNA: TGTGCCAGCAGCCCTCGACAGGTTTATGGCTACACCTTC

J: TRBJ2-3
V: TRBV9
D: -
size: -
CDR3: CASSAGSPDTQYF
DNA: TGTGCCAGCAGCGCCGGGAGCCCAGATACGCAGTATTTT

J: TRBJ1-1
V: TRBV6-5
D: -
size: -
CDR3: CASSYGGGGTEAFF
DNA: TGTGCCAGCAGTTACGGGGGGGGCGGCACTGAAGCTTTCTTT

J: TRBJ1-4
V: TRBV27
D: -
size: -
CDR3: CASSPGYASNEKLFF
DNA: TGTGCCAGCAGTCCGGGATACGCCTCGAATGAAAAACTGTTTTTT

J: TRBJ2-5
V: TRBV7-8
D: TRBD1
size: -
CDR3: CASSFSQGVGETQYF
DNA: TGTGCCAGCAGCTTCTCACAGGGGGTCGGAGAGACCCAGTACTTC

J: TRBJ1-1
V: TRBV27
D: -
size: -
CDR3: CASSLLGMNTEAFF
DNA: TGTGCCAGCAGTTTATTGGGCATGAACACTGAAGCTTTCTTT

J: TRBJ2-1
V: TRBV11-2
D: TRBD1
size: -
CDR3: CASSLVSGTGVYNEQFF
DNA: TGTGCCAGCAGCTTAGTATCCGGGACAGGAGTCTACAATGAGCAGTTCTTC

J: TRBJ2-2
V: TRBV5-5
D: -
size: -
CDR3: CASSFNFLDAGTQNTGELFF
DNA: TGTGCCAGCAGCTTTAATTTCTTGGATGCGGGCACCCAGAACACCGGGGAGCTGTTTTTT

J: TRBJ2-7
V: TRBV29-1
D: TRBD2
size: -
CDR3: CSVSGTIYEQYF
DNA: TGCAGCGTCTCCGGGACTATCTACGAGCAGTACTTC

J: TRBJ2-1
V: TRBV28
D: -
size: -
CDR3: CASSLSLGADNEQFF
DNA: TGTGCCAGCAGTTTATCACTGGGGGCGGACAATGAGCAGTTCTTC

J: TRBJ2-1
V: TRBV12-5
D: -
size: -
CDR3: CASGLATGSSSYNEQFF
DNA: TGTGCTAGTGGTTTGGCTACAGGCTCTAGCTCCTACAATGAGCAGTTCTTC

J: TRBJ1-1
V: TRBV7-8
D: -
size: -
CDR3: CASSFPIGRGRPRSNTEAFF
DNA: TGTGCCAGCAGCTTTCCCATCGGGAGGGGTAGGCCACGGTCTAACACTGAAGCTTTCTTT

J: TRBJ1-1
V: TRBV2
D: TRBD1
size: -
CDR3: CASRDRGDTEAFF
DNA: TGTGCCAGTCGCGACAGGGGCGACACTGAAGCTTTCTTT

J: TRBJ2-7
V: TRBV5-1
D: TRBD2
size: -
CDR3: CASSLVAPLAGGFYEQYF
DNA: TGCGCCAGCAGCTTGGTTGCTCCCCTAGCGGGAGGTTTCTACGAGCAGTACTTC

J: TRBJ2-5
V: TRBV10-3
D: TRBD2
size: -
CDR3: CAISEFPAGGTLQETQYF
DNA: TGTGCCATCAGTGAGTTTCCAGCGGGGGGCACCCTTCAAGAGACCCAGTACTTC

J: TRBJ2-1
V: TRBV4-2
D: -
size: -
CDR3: CASSQDTGEQFF
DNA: TGTGCCAGCAGCCAAGATACCGGTGAGCAGTTCTTC

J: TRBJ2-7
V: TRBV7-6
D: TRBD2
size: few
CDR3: CASSLLAGGPYEQYF
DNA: TGTGCCAGCAGTCTACTAGCGGGGGGTCCATACGAGCAGTACTTC

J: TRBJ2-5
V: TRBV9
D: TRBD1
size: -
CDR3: CASSARDREGETQYF
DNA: TGTGCCAGCAGCGCCCGGGACAGGGAAGGTGAGACCCAGTACTTC

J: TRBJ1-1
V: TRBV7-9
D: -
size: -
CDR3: CASSYAQGTEAFF
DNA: TGTGCCAGCAGCTACGCTCAGGGCACTGAGGCTTTCTTT

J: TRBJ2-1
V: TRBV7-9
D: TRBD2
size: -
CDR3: CASGGGARNEQFF
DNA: TGTGCCAGCGGCGGGGGGGCTAGGAATGAGCAGTTCTTC

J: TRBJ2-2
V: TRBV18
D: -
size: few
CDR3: CASSPPGRNAGELFF
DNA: TGTGCCAGCTCACCCCCAGGGAGGAACGCCGGGGAGCTGTTTTTT

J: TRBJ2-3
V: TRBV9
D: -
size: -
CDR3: CASSVESDTQYF
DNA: TGTGCCAGCAGCGTAGAATCGGATACGCAGTATTTT

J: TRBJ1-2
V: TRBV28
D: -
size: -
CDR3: CASSLGQGRFYGYTF
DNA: TGTGCCAGCAGTTTAGGGCAGGGGAGATTCTATGGCTACACCTTC

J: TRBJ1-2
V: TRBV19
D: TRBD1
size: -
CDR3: CASSVQGIGGYTF
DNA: TGTGCCAGTAGTGTACAGGGGATAGGGGGCTACACCTTC

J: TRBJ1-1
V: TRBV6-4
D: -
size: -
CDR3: CASSDTNQGRGTEAFF
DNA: TGTGCCAGCAGTGACACAAACCAGGGAAGGGGCACTGAAGCTTTCTTT

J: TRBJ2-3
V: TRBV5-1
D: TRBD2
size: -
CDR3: CASSKWAGGPSVVVKGDTQYF
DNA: TGCGCCAGCAGCAAATGGGCGGGAGGGCCCTCAGTAGTTGTTAAGGGAGATACGCAGTATTTT

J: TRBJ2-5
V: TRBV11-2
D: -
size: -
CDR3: CASSFWRETQYF
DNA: TGTGCCAGCAGCTTCTGGAGGGAGACCCAGTACTTC

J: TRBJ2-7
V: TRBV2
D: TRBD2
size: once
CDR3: CASSEPNGLAGAAEQYF
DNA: TGTGCCAGCAGTGAACCCAACGGACTAGCGGGAGCTGCCGAGCAGTACTTC

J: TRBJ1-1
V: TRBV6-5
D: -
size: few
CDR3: CASSEAVRRGAFF
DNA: TGTGCCAGCAGTGAAGCGGTAAGGAGGGGAGCTTTCTTT

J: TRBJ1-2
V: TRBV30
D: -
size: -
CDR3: CAWSRDSNYGYTF
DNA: TGTGCCTGGAGCCGGGACTCTAACTATGGCTACACCTTC

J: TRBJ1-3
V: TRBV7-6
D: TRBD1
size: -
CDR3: CASSLGGGSGNTIYF
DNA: TGTGCCAGCAGCTTAGGAGGGGGCAGTGGAAACACCATATATTTT

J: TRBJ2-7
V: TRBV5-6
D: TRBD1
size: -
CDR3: CASSLGTGGEQYF
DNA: TGTGCCAGCAGCTTGGGGACAGGGGGCGAGCAGTACTTC

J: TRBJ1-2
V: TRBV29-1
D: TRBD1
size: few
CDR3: CSVGGQGDPHGYTF
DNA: TGCAGCGTTGGAGGTCAGGGGGATCCTCATGGCTACACCTTC

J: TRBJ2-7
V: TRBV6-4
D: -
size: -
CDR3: CASSERLDGGEQYF
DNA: TGTGCCAGCAGTGAAAGACTAGATGGGGGCGAGCAGTACTTC

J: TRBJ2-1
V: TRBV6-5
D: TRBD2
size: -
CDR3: CASYPSGGHGEQFF
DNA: TGTGCCAGCTACCCTAGCGGGGGTCATGGTGAGCAGTTCTTC

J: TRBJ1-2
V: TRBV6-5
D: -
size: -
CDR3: CASRQGGSGYTF
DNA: TGTGCCAGCAGGCAGGGCGGTTCGGGCTACACCTTC

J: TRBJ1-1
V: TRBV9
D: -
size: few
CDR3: CASSVVGSTEAFF
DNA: TGTGCCAGCAGCGTAGTGGGGAGCACTGAAGCTTTCTTT

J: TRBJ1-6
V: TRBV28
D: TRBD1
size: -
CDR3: CASSPLGGAWSPLHF
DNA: TGTGCCAGCAGTCCCCTAGGGGGCGCATGGTCACCCCTCCACTTT

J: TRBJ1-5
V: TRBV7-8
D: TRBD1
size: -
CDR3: CASSSRTGGAYQPQHF
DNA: TGTGCCAGCAGCTCGAGGACAGGGGGGGCTTATCAGCCCCAGCATTTT

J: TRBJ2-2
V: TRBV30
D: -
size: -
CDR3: CAWSVSLANTGELFF
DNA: TGTGCCTGGAGTGTTTCGCTAGCGAACACCGGGGAGCTGTTTTTT

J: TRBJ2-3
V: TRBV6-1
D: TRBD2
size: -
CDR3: CASSESTGGVGSDTQYF
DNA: TGTGCCAGCAGTGAATCAACCGGGGGGGTCGGGAGTGATACGCAGTATTTT

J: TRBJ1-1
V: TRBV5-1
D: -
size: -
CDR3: CASSLANLRSIMNTEAFF
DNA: TGCGCCAGCAGCTTGGCAAACTTAAGATCGATAATGAACACTGAAGCTTTCTTT

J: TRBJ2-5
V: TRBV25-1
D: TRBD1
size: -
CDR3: CATSDPRDRGRYQETQYF
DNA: TGTGCCACCTCAGACCCCCGGGACAGGGGGAGGTACCAAGAGACCCAGTACTTC

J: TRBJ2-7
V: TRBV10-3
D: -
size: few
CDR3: CAISGGGPEQYF
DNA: TGTGCCATCAGTGGCGGAGGGCCCGAGCAGTACTTC

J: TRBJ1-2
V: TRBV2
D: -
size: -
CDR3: CASMGRVDYGYTF
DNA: TGTGCCAGCATGGGCAGGGTGGACTATGGCTACACCTTC

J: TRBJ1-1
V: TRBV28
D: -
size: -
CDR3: CASSLRGWGSEAFF
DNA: TGTGCCAGCAGTTTAAGGGGGTGGGGGTCTGAAGCTTTCTTT

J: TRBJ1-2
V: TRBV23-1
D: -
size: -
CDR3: CASSQSKAGSYGYTF
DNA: TGCGCCAGCAGTCAGTCCAAGGCGGGGAGCTATGGCTACACCTTC